These 32 T cell receptor beta chains were all obtained from the same sample, sequenced in a study of PD-1 blockade in mismatch repair-deficient tumors. TCRdb's copy holds only in-frame clones and misses some; the assay was immunoSEQ multiplex PCR. The data contain roughly 14,000 clones, about nine tenths of them singletons. The antigens for these receptors are not known. The sample's time point: identical approximately eleven-day culture without peptide (control). The sequencing here drew on cells cultured in vitro, taken from a patient treated with pembrolizumab. These receptors were taken from an adult with mismatch repair-deficient cancer.

This sequence joins TRBV9 and TRBJ2-1, with TRBD2 identical over 8 bases. The V gene end was trimmed by 4 bases and the J gene end by 4 bases; junction bases not matched to a gene: 7. The germline V gene encodes CDR1 SGDLS and CDR2 YYNGEE. The CDR3 spans 15 residues. CDR3 DNA: TGTGCCAGCAGCCCGGCACTAGCGGTATACAATGAGCAGTTCTTC. Translated, it gives CASSPALAVYNEQFF.

The chain is built from TRBV7-2 and TRBJ1-6; the D gene is possibly TRBD1 (5 bases). Germline lookup yields CDR1 SGHTA and CDR2 FQGNSA. The CDR3 has 11 residues. Trimming left V 1 base short and J 14 bases short, with 6 bases between. The CDR3 is CASSLGGTLHF. CDR3 sequence (DNA): TGTGCCAGCAGCTTAGGGGGCACCCTCCACTTT.

The V call is TRBV6-5, the J call TRBJ2-7, with D possibly being TRBD2 (6 bases). Germline V lookup: CDR1 MNHEY, CDR2 SVGAGI. CDR3 length: 15 residues. With 5 bases removed from V and 4 bases from J, the gap between germline ends came to 18 bases. CDR3 residues: CASSPLDPAGYEQYF. CDR3 bases: TGTGCCAGCAGTCCTTTGGACCCCGCGGGATACGAGCAGTACTTC.

The chain combines TRBV19 with TRBJ2-1; maybe TRBD1 (5 bases). The V gene lost 2 bases and the J gene lost 2 bases, with 10 bases spanning the gap. Germline CDR1 is LNHDA and CDR2 is SQIVND (reference sequence). This CDR3 has 15 residues. CDR3 DNA: TGTGCCAGTAGTATACCGCGACAGACCTACAATGAGCAGTTCTTC. This gives the protein CASSIPRQTYNEQFF.

The rearrangement joins TRBV7-3 to TRBJ2-5, with TRBD2 as a possible D gene (6 bases). This CDR3 is 14 amino acids long. V lost 3 bases and J lost 5, with 13 bases in between. The V gene's germline CDR1 is SGHTA and CDR2 FQGTGA. CDR3 DNA sequence: TGTGCCAGCAGCTTTTTCCCGGGGGTCGAGACCCAGTACTTC. The encoded protein is CASSFFPGVETQYF.

The chain carries TRBV5-1 and TRBJ2-1; unclear D gene. There are 12 residues in the CDR3. The germline V gene has CDR1 SGHRS and CDR2 YFSETQ. The V and J ends lost 0 bases and 3 bases respectively, with 1 base between them. CDR3 protein: CASSLDYNEQFF. The CDR3 DNA reads as TGCGCCAGCAGCTTGGACTACAATGAGCAGTTCTTC.

V usage is TRBV11-3 and J usage is TRBJ1-1; D is undetermined. This CDR3 region has 15 residues. Germline CDR1 SGHNT, CDR2 YENEEA. V lost 1 base and J 1 base, leaving 10 bases between the germline ends. CDR3 protein: CASSLGGIRNTEAFF. CDR3 nucleotide sequence: TGTGCCAGCAGCTTAGGTGGGATCCGGAACACTGAAGCTTTCTTT.

V and J are TRBV7-9 and TRBJ2-3; 9 positions match TRBD2. V shed 5 bases, J shed 5 bases, and the junction held 8 bases outside the gene matches. The CDR3 contains 15 residues. CDR1 is SEHNR and CDR2 is FQNEAQ in the germline V gene (reference sequence). The chain's CDR3 is CASSARVAGVDTQYF. In DNA form, the CDR3 reads TGTGCCAGCAGCGCCAGAGTAGCGGGAGTAGATACGCAGTATTTT. The full variable domain, with the rest looked up from reference TRBV7-9 and TRBJ2-3, is DTGVSQNPRHKITKRGQNVTFRCDPISEHNRLYWYRQTLGQGPEFLTYFQNEAQLEKSRLLSDRFSAERPKGSFSTLEIQRTEQGDSAMYLCASSARVAGVDTQYFGPGTRLTVL.

CDR3 amino acids: CASSPRAGQEIYNEQFF. The CDR3 bases are TGTGCCAGCAGCCCCAGAGCCGGACAGGAGATCTACAATGAGCAGTTCTTC. This sequence joins TRBV9 and TRBJ2-1; 7 nucleotides agree with TRBD1. This CDR3 region has 17 residues. The germline CDR1 and CDR2 sequences are SGDLS and YYNGEE. Germline trimming cut 4 bases from V and 3 bases from J; bases unmatched to any gene: 13.

The chain recombines TRBV14 with TRBJ2-1, with D tentatively TRBD2 (5 bases). Germline loops: CDR1 SGHDN, CDR2 FVKESK. The V and J ends lost 3 bases and 8 bases respectively, with 11 bases between them. The CDR3 sequence is 13 residues long. CDR3 nucleotides: TGTGCCAGCAGCCAGGTAGCCGGGGATGAGCAGTTCTTC. Protein product: CASSQVAGDEQFF.

The CDR3 DNA reads TGTGCCAGCAGTTACACGAAAAAAGAGACCCAGTACTTC. This gives the protein CASSYTKKETQYF. The chain recombines TRBV6-6 with TRBJ2-5; D uncertain. CDR3 length: 13 amino acids. CDR1 is MNHNY, CDR2 SVGAGI, per germline (reference sequence). Trimming took off 2 bases at V and 3 bases at J, with 7 bases between the two ends.

The chain employs TRBV19 and TRBJ2-1; no reliable D call. CDR1 LNHDA and CDR2 SQIVND come from the germline V gene (reference sequence). This CDR3 contains 13 residues. V was clipped by 0 bases and J by 5 bases, with 5 bases between them. CDR3 in amino acids: CASSIDQDNEQFF. The CDR3 DNA sequence: TGTGCCAGTAGTATAGATCAGGACAATGAGCAGTTCTTC.

The chain employs TRBV15 and TRBJ2-5; maybe TRBD2 (6 bases). This CDR3 region has 11 residues. With 5 bases removed from V and 5 bases from J, the gap between germline ends came to 6 bases. Germline-derived CDR1 and CDR2 are LNHNV and YYDKDF (reference sequence). CDR3 loop: CATSRGETQYF. The CDR3 DNA reads as TGTGCCACCAGCCGGGGGGAGACCCAGTACTTC.

In its sample, this clone was seen once. J is TRBJ1-4 and V is TRBV5-1; no definite D call. Looked up from germline, CDR1 is SGHRS and CDR2 is YFSETQ. The V end lost 4 bases, the J end lost 3 bases, and 13 bases lay between the germline ends. This CDR3 is built from 15 residues. The CDR3 sequence: CASSPLQISNEKLFF. CDR3 nucleotides: TGCGCCAGCAGCCCCCTTCAGATCTCTAATGAAAAACTGTTTTTT. Based on the CDR3 plus reference TRBV5-1 and TRBJ1-4, the full variable domain is KAGVTQTPRYLIKTRGQQVTLSCSPISGHRSVSWYQQTPGQGLQFLFEYFSETQRNKGNFPGRFSGRQFSNSRSEMNVSTLELGDSALYLCASSPLQISNEKLFFGSGTQLSVL.

The chain joins TRBV28 to TRBJ1-2; perhaps TRBD1 as D (6 bases). V was trimmed by 2 bases and J by 3 bases, leaving 10 bases between them. CDR1 and CDR2 from the germline V gene are MDHEN and SYDVKM. The CDR3 sequence is 14 residues long. CDR3 loop: CASSLGGRYYGYTF. CDR3 nucleotides: TGTGCCAGCAGTTTAGGGGGGCGTTACTATGGCTACACCTTC.

A word on this clone: At one end, the junction sequence differs from germline, possibly due to a read error. J is TRBJ2-3 and V is TRBV5-4, with 7 positions matching TRBD1. The CDR3 contains 12 residues. Looked up from germline, CDR1 is SGHNT and CDR2 is YYREEE (reference sequence). The CDR3 spells CASRVGTDAQYF. The CDR3 DNA is TGTGCCAGCAGGGTAGGGACAGATGCGCAGTATTTT.

This chain connects TRBV11-1 to TRBJ2-7; 9 bases fit TRBD2. Germline assignment: CDR1 SGHAT and CDR2 FQDESV (reference sequence). Losses at the gene ends were 5 bases for V and 6 bases for J; bases not matched to a gene: 8. The CDR3 is 14 amino acids. The CDR3 loop reads CASSRRAGGSEQYF. Here the CDR3 DNA reads TGTGCCAGCAGCAGGCGAGCGGGAGGCTCCGAGCAGTACTTC.

The chain carries TRBV2 and TRBJ2-5; TRBD2 agrees at 11 bases. Germline CDR1 is SNHLY and CDR2 is FYNNEI. This CDR3 region has 14 residues. After removal of 6 bases from V and 5 bases from J, the junction contained 5 bases not matched to a gene. The CDR3 bases are TGTGCCAGCAGAGGACTAGCGGGTGGGGAGACCCAGTACTTC. Translating it yields CASRGLAGGETQYF.

The chain recombines TRBV29-1 with TRBJ2-5; D may correspond to TRBD1 or TRBD2 (5 bases each). This CDR3 is 17 amino acids long. V was clipped by 0 bases and J by 3 bases, with 20 bases between them. Germline V gene lookup returns CDR1 SQVTM and CDR2 ANQGSEA. The CDR3 spells CSVEEGHPGAPEETQYF. The CDR3 nucleotides are TGCAGCGTTGAAGAAGGGCATCCCGGGGCACCAGAAGAGACCCAGTACTTC.

The chain has TRBV5-4 and TRBJ2-5; 11 nucleotides match TRBD2. CDR1 SGHNT and CDR2 YYREEE come from the germline V gene (reference sequence). Losses at the gene ends were 0 bases for V and 7 bases for J; bases not matched to a gene: 5. This CDR3 is 15 amino acids long. CDR3 coding DNA: TGTGCCAGCAGCTTGGGACTAGCGGGACTTGGGACCCAGTACTTC. It specifies CASSLGLAGLGTQYF. The full variable domain, its missing parts supplied by reference TRBV5-4 and TRBJ2-5, is ETGVTQSPTHLIKTRGQQVTLRCSSQSGHNTVSWYQQALGQGPQFIFQYYREEENGRGNFPPRFSGLQFPNYSSELNVNALELDDSALYLCASSLGLAGLGTQYFGPGTRLLVL.

This clone came up once. V is TRBV29-1 and J is TRBJ2-5; TRBD1 agrees at 7 bases. CDR1 and CDR2 (germline): SQVTM, ANQGSEA. CDR3 length: 13 residues. Trimming cost V 7 bases and J 2 bases; bases outside gene matches: 7. In nucleotides, the CDR3 is TGCAGCGCATACCGGGACAGACAAGAGACCCAGTACTTC. Encoded protein: CSAYRDRQETQYF. The variable domain in full, with the rest retrieved from reference TRBV29-1 and TRBJ2-5, is SAVISQKPSRDICQRGTSLTIQCQVDSQVTMMFWYRQQPGQSLTLIATANQGSEATYESGFVIDKFPISRPNLTFSTLTVSNMSPEDSSIYLCSAYRDRQETQYFGPGTRLLVL.

The chain carries TRBV11-1 and TRBJ1-1, with 8 bases aligning to TRBD1. The germline V gene encodes CDR1 SGHAT and CDR2 FQDESV (reference sequence). Trimming cost V 5 bases and J 0 bases; bases outside gene matches: 2. This CDR3 is built from 14 residues. The CDR3 loop is CASSMDRVNTEAFF. CDR3 in DNA: TGTGCCAGCAGCATGGACAGGGTGAACACTGAAGCTTTCTTT.

This chain connects TRBV19 to TRBJ2-7; 9 bases align to TRBD2. Trimming took 5 bases from V and 3 from J; bases not matched to a gene: 5. This CDR3 contains 14 residues. Germline V gene data show CDR1 as LNHDA and CDR2 as SQIVND (reference sequence). CDR3 nucleotide sequence: TGTGCCAGTAGTGGTCTAGCGGGACTCTACGAGCAGTACTTC. It translates to CASSGLAGLYEQYF.

Only a few counts were recorded for this clone. The V and J genes are TRBV27 and TRBJ1-5; D possibly corresponds to TRBD1 (6 bases). The V and J ends lost 5 bases and 4 bases respectively, with 18 bases between them. Germline loops: CDR1 MNHEY, CDR2 SMNVEV (reference sequence). This CDR3 has 16 amino acids. The CDR3 loop is CASSPSPRGGNQPQHF. The CDR3 nucleotides are TGTGCCAGCAGTCCCTCCCCGAGGGGGGGGAATCAGCCCCAGCATTTT.

The chain recombines TRBV11-3 with TRBJ1-2; D uncertain. Germline CDR1 is SGHNT and CDR2 is YENEEA. This CDR3 is built from 16 residues. The germline V and J ends were trimmed by 0 bases and 2 bases, with 13 bases remaining between them. The CDR3 DNA reads TGTGCCAGCAGCTTAGAAGGGAGGCAGGCGAACTATGGCTACACCTTC. Residues: CASSLEGRQANYGYTF.

This clone was recorded once. The V and J genes are TRBV5-1 and TRBJ2-5; TRBD2 is a possible D gene (6 bases). Germline V CDR1 and CDR2: SGHRS, YFSETQ. V was shortened by 4 bases and J by 1 base, with 11 bases between the two germline ends. The CDR3 consists of 14 residues. The CDR3 sequence: CASSGGTLQETQYF. DNA for the CDR3: TGCGCCAGCAGCGGGGGGACTCTCCAAGAGACCCAGTACTTC.

This clone was detected only a few times. The chain is built from TRBV18 and TRBJ1-3, with D possibly TRBD1 on 5 matching bases. In germline, CDR1 is KGHSH, CDR2 LQKENI. CDR3 length: 19 amino acids. Trimming left V 3 bases short and J 0 bases short, with 21 bases between. The CDR3 sequence: CASSPYGPGRISSGNTIYF. The CDR3 DNA is TGTGCCAGCTCACCTTATGGTCCGGGACGGATTTCCTCTGGAAACACCATATATTTT.

The chain recombines TRBV7-3 with TRBJ1-1, with D tentatively TRBD1 (6 bases). The germline gives CDR1 SGHTA, CDR2 FQGTGA. V lost 0 bases to trimming and J lost 4 bases, with 6 bases between them. The CDR3 has 13 amino acids. The CDR3 spells CASSLTGGTEAFF. CDR3 DNA: TGTGCCAGCAGCTTAACAGGGGGCACTGAAGCTTTCTTT.

This clone was picked up a small number of times. V gene TRBV27 combines with J gene TRBJ2-1; 14 bases line up with TRBD2. V lost 5 bases and J lost 0; bases outside the gene matches: 9. The CDR3 covers 19 residues. Looked up from germline, CDR1 is MNHEY and CDR2 is SMNVEV (reference sequence). The CDR3, as DNA: TGTGCCAGCAGTACCCGACTAGCGGGAGGGTCAAGCTCCTACAATGAGCAGTTCTTC. Translating it yields CASSTRLAGGSSSYNEQFF.

The chain links TRBV9 to TRBJ2-2, with D uncertain. The CDR3 runs 12 residues. CDR1 and CDR2 (germline): SGDLS, YYNGEE. Trimming cost V 4 bases and J 10 bases, with 11 bases left between them. Written as DNA, the CDR3 is TGTGCCAGCAGCCCTACCACGGAGGAGCTGTTTTTT. Amino acids: CASSPTTEELFF.

The table lists this clone with a few counts. V and J are TRBV28 and TRBJ1-5; the match to TRBD1 covers 8 bases. CDR1 and CDR2 (germline): MDHEN, SYDVKM. V was clipped by 5 bases and J by 3 bases; unmatched bases: 9. This CDR3 is 16 amino acids long. DNA of the CDR3: TGTGCCAGCAGTCCGAGGACAGGGATACTCAATCAGCCCCAGCATTTT. Its protein is CASSPRTGILNQPQHF.

The chain carries TRBV7-8 and TRBJ1-1; D gene ambiguous. CDR3 length: 14 residues. Germline CDR1 SGHVS, CDR2 FQNEAQ. Trimming shortened V by 1 base and J by 0 bases, and 6 bases separated the two germline ends. The DNA of the CDR3 is TGTGCCAGCAGCTTAGAACGGGTGAACACTGAAGCTTTCTTT. Its translation: CASSLERVNTEAFF.